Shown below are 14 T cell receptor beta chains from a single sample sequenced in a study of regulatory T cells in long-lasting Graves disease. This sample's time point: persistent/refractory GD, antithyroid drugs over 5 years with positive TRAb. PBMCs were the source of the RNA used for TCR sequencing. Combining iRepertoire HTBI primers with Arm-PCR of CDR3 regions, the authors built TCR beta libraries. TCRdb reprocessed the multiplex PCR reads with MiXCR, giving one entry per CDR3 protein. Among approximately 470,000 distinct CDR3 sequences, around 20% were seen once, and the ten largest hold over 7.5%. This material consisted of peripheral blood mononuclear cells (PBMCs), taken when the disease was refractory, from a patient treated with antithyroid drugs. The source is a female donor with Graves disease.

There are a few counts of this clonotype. CDR3 coding DNA: TGTGCCAGCAGCCAAGATTATGAGGACAATCAGCCCCAGCATTTT. Its protein product is CASSQDYEDNQPQHF. The chain couples TRBV3-1 to TRBJ1-5, with D unresolved. The CDR3 is made up of 15 amino acids. Germline CDR1 reads LGHDT; CDR2 reads YNNKEL (reference sequence). V shed 0 bases and J shed 3 bases, with 9 bases lying between them.

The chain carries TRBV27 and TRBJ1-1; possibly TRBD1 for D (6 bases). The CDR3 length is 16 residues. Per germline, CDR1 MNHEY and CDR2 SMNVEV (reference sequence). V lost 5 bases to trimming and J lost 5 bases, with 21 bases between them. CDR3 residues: CASSLGQPPAGTEAFF. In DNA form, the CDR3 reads TGTGCCAGCAGTCTTGGACAGCCACCCGCCGGAACTGAAGCTTTCTTT.

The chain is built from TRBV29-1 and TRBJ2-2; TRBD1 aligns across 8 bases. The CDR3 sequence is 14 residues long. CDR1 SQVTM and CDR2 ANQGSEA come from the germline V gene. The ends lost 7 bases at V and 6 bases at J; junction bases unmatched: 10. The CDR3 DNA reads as TGCAGCGCGAGAATGGACAGGGCACCCGGGGAGCTGTTTTTT. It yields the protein CSARMDRAPGELFF.

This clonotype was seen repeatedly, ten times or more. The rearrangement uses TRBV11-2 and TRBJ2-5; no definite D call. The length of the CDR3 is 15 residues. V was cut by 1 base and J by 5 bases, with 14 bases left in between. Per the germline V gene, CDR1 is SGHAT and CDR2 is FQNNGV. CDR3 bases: TGTGCCAGCAGCTTAGGAGTCTGGGGTACCGAGACCCAGTACTTC. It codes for CASSLGVWGTETQYF.

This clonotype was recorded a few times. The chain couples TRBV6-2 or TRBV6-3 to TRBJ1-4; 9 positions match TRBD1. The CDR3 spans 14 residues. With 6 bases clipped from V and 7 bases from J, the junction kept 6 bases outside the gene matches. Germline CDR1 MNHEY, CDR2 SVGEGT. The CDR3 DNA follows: TGTGCCAGCAGCCGGACAGGGGAAGGTGAAAAACTGTTTTTT. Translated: CASSRTGEGEKLFF.

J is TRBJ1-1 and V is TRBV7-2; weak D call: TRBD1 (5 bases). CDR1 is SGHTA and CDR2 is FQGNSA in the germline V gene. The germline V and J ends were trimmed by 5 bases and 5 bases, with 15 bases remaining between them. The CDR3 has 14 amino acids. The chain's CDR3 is CASSRGRFGTEAFF. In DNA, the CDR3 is TGTGCCAGCAGCCGGGGCCGTTTCGGTACTGAAGCTTTCTTT.

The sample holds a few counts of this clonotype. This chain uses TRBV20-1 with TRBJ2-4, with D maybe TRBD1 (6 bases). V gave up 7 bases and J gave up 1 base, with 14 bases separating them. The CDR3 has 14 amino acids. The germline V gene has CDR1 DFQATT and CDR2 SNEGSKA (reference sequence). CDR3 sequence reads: CSGRRTAAKNIQYF. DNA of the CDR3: TGCAGTGGTCGCCGGACAGCGGCCAAAAACATTCAGTACTTC.

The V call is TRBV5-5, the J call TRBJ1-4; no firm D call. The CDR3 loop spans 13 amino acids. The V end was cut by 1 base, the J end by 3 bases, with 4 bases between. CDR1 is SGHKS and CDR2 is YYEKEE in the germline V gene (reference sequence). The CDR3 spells CASSLSPNEKLFF. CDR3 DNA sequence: TGTGCCAGCAGCTTGTCCCCTAATGAAAAACTGTTTTTT.

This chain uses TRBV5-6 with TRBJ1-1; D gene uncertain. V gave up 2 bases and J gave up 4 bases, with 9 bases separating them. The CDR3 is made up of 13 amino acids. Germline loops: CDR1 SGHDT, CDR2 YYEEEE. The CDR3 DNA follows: TGTGCCAGCAGCTTTAACCCCGGCACTGAAGCTTTCTTT. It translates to CASSFNPGTEAFF.

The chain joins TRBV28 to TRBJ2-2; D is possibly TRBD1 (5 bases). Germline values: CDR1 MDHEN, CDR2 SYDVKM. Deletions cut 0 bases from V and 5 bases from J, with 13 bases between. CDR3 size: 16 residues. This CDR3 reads CASSLWFQGQTGELFF. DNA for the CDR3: TGTGCCAGCAGTTTATGGTTCCAGGGTCAAACCGGGGAGCTGTTTTTT.

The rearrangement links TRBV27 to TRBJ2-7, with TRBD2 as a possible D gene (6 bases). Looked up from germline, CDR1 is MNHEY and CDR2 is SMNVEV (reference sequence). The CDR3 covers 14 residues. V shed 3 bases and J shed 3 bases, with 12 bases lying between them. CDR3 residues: CASSFFGGDYEQYF. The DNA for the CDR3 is TGTGCCAGCAGTTTTTTCGGCGGGGACTACGAGCAGTACTTC.

In nucleotides, the CDR3 is TGTGCCACCAGTGCCTGTGGGGACCGCCATTGTAGGGTCTATGGCTACACCTTC. Translated, it gives CATSACGDRHCRVYGYTF. V gene TRBV24-1 combines with J gene TRBJ1-2; D is perhaps TRBD1 (5 bases). There are 18 residues in the CDR3. V lost 5 bases and J lost 4, with 25 bases in between. In germline, CDR1 is KGHDR, CDR2 SFDVKD.

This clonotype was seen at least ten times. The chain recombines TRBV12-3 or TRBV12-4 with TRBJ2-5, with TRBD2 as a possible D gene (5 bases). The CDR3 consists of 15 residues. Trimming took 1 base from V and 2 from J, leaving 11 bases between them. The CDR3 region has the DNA TGTGCCAGCAGTTTAGGGACTGTAGGGCAAGAGACCCAGTACTTC. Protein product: CASSLGTVGQETQYF.

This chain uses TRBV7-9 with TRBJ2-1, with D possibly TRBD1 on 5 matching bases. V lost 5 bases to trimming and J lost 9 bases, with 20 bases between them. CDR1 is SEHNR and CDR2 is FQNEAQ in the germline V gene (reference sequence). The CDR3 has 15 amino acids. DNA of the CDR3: TGTGCCAGCAGCGACACAGTGGGGCATAGCAGTGAGCAGTTCTTC. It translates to CASSDTVGHSSEQFF.